The sequence of this T cell receptor beta chain was determined in a study of regulatory T cells in long-lasting Graves disease. Study-wide points: Those with persistent Graves' had less TCR diversity than newly diagnosed patients.

Turning to this clonotype: No antigen is known for it. A much larger clone is a single base away; this may be a read error.

Through Arm-PCR of CDR3 regions and iRepertoire HTBI primers, TCR beta libraries were built. A single record per CDR3 protein comes from TCRdb applying MiXCR to the multiplex PCR reads. Here the sample spans 450,000 to 700,000 distinct CDR3 sequences, roughly 13% being singletons. As for time point: newly diagnosed GD, antithyroid drugs for less than 3 months. There was RNA extracted from PBMCs, and the TCR library was made from it. The CDR3 totals 12 residues. Trimming took 2 bases from V and 7 from J, leaving 11 bases between them. Looked up from germline, CDR1 is GTSNPN and CDR2 is SVGIG (reference sequence). The sample was also linked to a second study, of T cells in Graves' hyperthyroidism and ophthalmopathy. As that report states: Patients were aged 18 to 65, had disease duration under 2 months, and had newly diagnosed hyperthyroidism. Patients with uncontrolled infections, other autoimmune diseases, pregnancy or lactation were excluded. Model output signaled ophthalmopathy a median 6.5 months ahead of onset.

The sequence came from a man aged 25-45 years with Graves disease. The chain employs TRBV30 and TRBJ1-2; D is ambiguous. Sequencing used peripheral blood mononuclear cells (PBMCs), obtained at new diagnosis, from a patient treated with antithyroid drugs. CDR3 sequence: CAWSLGDGGYTF. The DNA for the CDR3 is TGTGCCTGGAGTTTGGGTGACGGTGGCTACACCTTC.